This note documents a single T cell receptor beta chain sequence. Its target is unknown. This sample was taken from a study of OX40 agonist ivuxolimab in advanced cancers. CDR1 is SGHRS, CDR2 YFSETQ, per germline. Trimming stripped 0 bases from V and 2 bases from J, with 6 bases between. This CDR3 comprises 15 residues. Findings of the study overall: CD4+ and CD8+ blood T cells expanded clonally by week 6 at 0.1 to 3.0 mg/kg.

Sequencing used immunoSEQ multiplex PCR; TCRdb keeps in-frame clones, though not all of them. The data contain more than 50,000 clones, roughly 85% of them seen just once; the ten biggest clones take up roughly 4%. The source is an adult with an advanced solid tumor such as melanoma, head and neck, liver or kidney cancer. The source was CD4+ or CD8+ T cells sorted from blood, collected in a trial of the OX40 agonist ivuxolimab. The chain has TRBV5-1 and TRBJ2-6; D may be TRBD1 (5 bases). The CDR3 protein is CASSLGGTGANVLTF. The CDR3 bases are TGCGCCAGCAGCTTGGGGGGCACTGGGGCCAACGTCCTGACTTTC.